This record covers a single T cell receptor beta chain. The record originates from a study of T cell changes during pregnancy in multiple sclerosis. Generated by immunoSEQ multiplex PCR, the TCRdb table keeps only in-frame clones and is missing some. Of just under 40,000 clones listed, approximately 90% are singletons. From germline, CDR1 is GTSNPN and CDR2 SVGIG (reference sequence). The CDR3 totals 14 residues. Losses at the gene ends were 0 bases for V and 6 bases for J; bases not matched to a gene: 7. The sequence derives from a female donor in good health, enrolled as a control in a pregnancy study. The rearrangement links TRBV30 to TRBJ1-1, with 7 bases identical to TRBD1. Source: CD4+ T cells from peripheral blood mononuclear cells, taken in the first trimester of pregnancy. The CDR3 DNA reads as TGTGCCTGGAGTGTGGACAGGCGTTTGGCTGAAGCTTTCTTT. This encodes CAWSVDRRLAEAFF. The entire variable domain, with the rest obtained from reference TRBV30 and TRBJ1-1, is as follows: SQTIHQWPATLVQPVGSPLSLECTVEGTSNPNLYWYRQAAGRGLQLLFYSVGIGQISSEVPQNLSASRPQDRQFILSSKKLLLSDSGFYLCAWSVDRRLAEAFFGQGTRLTVV.